Below, one T cell receptor (beta chain) is given with its context. No antigen is known for it. Assay: immunoSEQ multiplex PCR; the TCRdb copy retains only in-frame clones and omits some. Here the sample spans 45,000 to 65,000 clones, nearly 90% being singletons. This sample is part of a study of memory CD8 T cells in hepatitis C reinfection. Study outcomes and limitations: Four to six donors were too few for definitive public clonotype conclusions.

Germline V gene data show CDR1 as MDHEN and CDR2 as SYDVKM. This CDR3 is 16 amino acids long. The V and J ends lost 5 bases and 6 bases respectively, with 20 bases between them. Specified time point: pre-reinfection, 55 to 20 weeks before reinfection detection. TCR sequencing was done directly ex vivo on sorted cells, without expansion in vitro. The sequenced sample consisted of naive CD8+ T cells sorted from blood. The sequence came from a man aged 18 to 30 with hepatitis C virus infection. The J gene is TRBJ1-5, the V gene TRBV28; possible D gene TRBD1, 6 bases. The CDR3 DNA follows: TGTGCCAGCAGTCATTACAGGGCTAGGGGCGGTCAGCCCCAGCATTTT. Translated, it gives CASSHYRARGGQPQHF.